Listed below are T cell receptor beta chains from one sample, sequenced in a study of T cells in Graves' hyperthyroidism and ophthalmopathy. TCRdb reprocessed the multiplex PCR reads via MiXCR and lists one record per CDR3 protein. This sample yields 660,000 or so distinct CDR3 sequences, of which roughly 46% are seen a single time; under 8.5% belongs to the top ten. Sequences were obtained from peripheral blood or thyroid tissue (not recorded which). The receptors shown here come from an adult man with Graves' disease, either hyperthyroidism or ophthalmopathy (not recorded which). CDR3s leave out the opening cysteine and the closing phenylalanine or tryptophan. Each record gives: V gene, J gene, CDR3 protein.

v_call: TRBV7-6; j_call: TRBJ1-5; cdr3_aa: ASSSGTGSQPQH
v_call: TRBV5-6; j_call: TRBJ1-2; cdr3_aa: ASSLAGGYT
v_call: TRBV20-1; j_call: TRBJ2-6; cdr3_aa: SVSLSGANVLT
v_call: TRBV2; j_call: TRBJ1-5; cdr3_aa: ASSEDAGSQPQH
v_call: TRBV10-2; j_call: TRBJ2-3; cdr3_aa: ASSEAGTDTQY
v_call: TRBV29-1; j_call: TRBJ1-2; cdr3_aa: SLRDSRAYT
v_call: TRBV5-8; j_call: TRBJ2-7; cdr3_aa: ASSFRDRDTYEQY
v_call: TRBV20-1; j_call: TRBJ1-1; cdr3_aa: SASAQGGGPAEAF
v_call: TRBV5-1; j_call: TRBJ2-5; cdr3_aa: ASSPTLAGGPVTQY
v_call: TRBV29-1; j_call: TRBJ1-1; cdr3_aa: SVEGGTWWDTEAF